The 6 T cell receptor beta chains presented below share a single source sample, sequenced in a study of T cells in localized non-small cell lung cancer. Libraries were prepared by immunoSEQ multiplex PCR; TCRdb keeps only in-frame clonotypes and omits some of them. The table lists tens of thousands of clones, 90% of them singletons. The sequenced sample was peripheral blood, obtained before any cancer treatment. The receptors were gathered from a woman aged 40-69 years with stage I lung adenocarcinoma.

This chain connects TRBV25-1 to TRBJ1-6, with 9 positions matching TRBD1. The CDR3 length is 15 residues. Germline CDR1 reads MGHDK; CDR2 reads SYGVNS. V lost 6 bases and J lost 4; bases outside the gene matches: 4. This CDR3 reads CASRADRGYNSPLHF. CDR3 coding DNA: TGTGCCAGCAGAGCGGACAGGGGATATAATTCACCCCTCCACTTT.

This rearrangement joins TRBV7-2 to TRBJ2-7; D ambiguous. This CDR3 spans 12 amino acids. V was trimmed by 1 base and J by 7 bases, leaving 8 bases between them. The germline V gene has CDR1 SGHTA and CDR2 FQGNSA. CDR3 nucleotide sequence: TGTGCCAGCAGCTTAGGAATGGTAGAGCAGTACTTC. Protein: CASSLGMVEQYF.

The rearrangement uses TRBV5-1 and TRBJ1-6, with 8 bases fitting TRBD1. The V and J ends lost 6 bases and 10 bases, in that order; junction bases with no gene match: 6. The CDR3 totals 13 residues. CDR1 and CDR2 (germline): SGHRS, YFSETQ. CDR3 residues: CASTTGGNSPLHF. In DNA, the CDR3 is TGCGCCAGCACCACAGGGGGAAACTCACCCCTCCACTTT.

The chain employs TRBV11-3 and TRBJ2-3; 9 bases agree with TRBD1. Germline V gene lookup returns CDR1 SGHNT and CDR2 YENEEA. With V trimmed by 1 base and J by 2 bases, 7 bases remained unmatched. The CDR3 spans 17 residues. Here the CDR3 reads CASSLGRGTGYTDTQYF. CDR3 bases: TGTGCCAGCAGCTTAGGAAGGGGGACAGGGTACACAGATACGCAGTATTTT.

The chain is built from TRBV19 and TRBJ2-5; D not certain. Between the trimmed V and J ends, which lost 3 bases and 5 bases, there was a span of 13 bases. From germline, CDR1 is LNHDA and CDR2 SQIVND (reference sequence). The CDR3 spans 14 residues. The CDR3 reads CASSISHSRETQYF. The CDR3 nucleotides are TGTGCCAGTAGTATTTCGCATTCTAGGGAGACCCAGTACTTC.

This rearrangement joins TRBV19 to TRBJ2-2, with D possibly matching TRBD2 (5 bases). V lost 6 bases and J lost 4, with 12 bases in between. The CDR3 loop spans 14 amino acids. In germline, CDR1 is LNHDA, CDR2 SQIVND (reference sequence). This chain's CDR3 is CASRVQAGTGELFF. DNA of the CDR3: TGTGCCAGTAGGGTCCAGGCGGGCACCGGGGAGCTGTTTTTT.